This T cell receptor beta chain was recovered during a study of shared clonotypes between healthy human individuals. At a deep level, the assay was run. Replicate PCRs run on sorted subsets employed 200 ng DNA, 25,000 to 35,000 T cell genomes. TCRdb's copy holds only in-frame clones and misses some; the assay was immunoSEQ multiplex PCR. The data show some 2,500,000 clones, roughly 92% seen once. Note on this clone: As yet, its antigen is unknown.

The germline V gene has CDR1 SEHNR and CDR2 FQNEAQ (reference sequence). V lost 1 base to trimming and J lost 3 bases, with 10 bases between them. The CDR3 runs to 14 residues. Study-wide findings and caveats: An anticipated effect of sequencing depth on clonotype sharing among donors was recognized. A generally larger estimated richness was seen in naive subsets than in memory subsets.

The sample taken for sequencing was naive CD4+ T cells from PBMCs. The subset here: CD45RA+ positively selected. The origin of this receptor is a man aged 18 to 35 in good health. Some clones in this sample may be carry-over from other donors' samples. V usage is TRBV7-9 and J usage is TRBJ2-7; D call uncertain. CDR3 protein: CASSLDQSNYEQYF. Written as DNA, the CDR3 is TGTGCCAGCAGCTTAGACCAGTCGAACTACGAGCAGTACTTC.